One sample yielded the 24 T cell receptor beta chains listed below, sequenced in a study of T cells in lung cancer brain metastases. Measured with immunoSEQ multiplex PCR; TCRdb has only the in-frame clones, and not every one. Among some 5,900 clones listed, 84% were seen once. The specimen sequenced was tumor tissue from a brain metastasis. All receptors derive from a man aged 45-60 years with non-small cell lung cancer that had spread to the brain.

The chain couples TRBV9 to TRBJ2-3, with D perhaps matching TRBD2 (6 bases). CDR3 length equals 13 residues. Per germline, CDR1 SGDLS and CDR2 YYNGEE. The germline V and J ends were trimmed by 0 bases and 6 bases, with 8 bases remaining between them. CDR3 DNA: TGTGCCAGCAGCGTAGATAGCGGCGATACGCAGTATTTT. It yields the protein CASSVDSGDTQYF.

The chain links TRBV7-8 to TRBJ2-7; 8 bases are shared with TRBD1. The CDR3 totals 14 residues. J gave up 2 bases and V 3 bases, and 3 bases lay outside the gene matches. CDR1 SGHVS and CDR2 FQNEAQ come from the germline V gene. CDR3 loop: CASSFRGPTYEQYF. DNA for the CDR3: TGTGCCAGCAGCTTCAGGGGGCCAACCTACGAGCAGTACTTC.

The chain joins TRBV9 to TRBJ2-5, with D uncertain. V dropped 0 bases and J dropped 8 bases, with 8 bases sitting between them. CDR1 and CDR2 from the germline V gene are SGDLS and YYNGEE. CDR3 length: 12 residues. The CDR3 region is CASSVGWGTQYF. CDR3 coding DNA: TGTGCCAGCAGCGTAGGTTGGGGAACCCAGTACTTC.

This clone was detected only once. V gene TRBV19 combines with J gene TRBJ2-7, with D unresolved. Germline lookup yields CDR1 LNHDA and CDR2 SQIVND (reference sequence). Trimming pared 2 bases from V and 6 bases from J, leaving 5 bases between. There are 11 residues in the CDR3. The CDR3 DNA follows: TGTGCCAGTAGTATATTAGGCGAGCAGTACTTC. The encoded protein is CASSILGEQYF. The entire variable domain, with the rest obtained from reference TRBV19 and TRBJ2-7, is as follows: DGGITQSPKYLFRKEGQNVTLSCEQNLNHDAMYWYRQDPGQGLRLIYYSQIVNDFQKGDIAEGYSVSREKKESFPLTVTSAQKNPTAFYLCASSILGEQYFGPGTRLTVT.

This clone is medium-sized within its sample. The V gene is TRBV2, the J gene TRBJ1-2; D is possibly TRBD1 (6 bases). CDR3 length: 15 residues. Trimming pared 6 bases from V and 7 bases from J, leaving 21 bases between. The germline CDR1 and CDR2 sequences are SNHLY and FYNNEI. As DNA, the CDR3 is TGTGCCAGCAGGATAGAGTTGGCAGGGGAGTCTGGCTACACCTTC. Its protein is CASRIELAGESGYTF.

The J gene is TRBJ1-4, the V gene TRBV10-3; D gene uncertain. V lost 2 bases and J lost 3, with 10 bases in between. Germline lookup yields CDR1 ENHRY and CDR2 SYGVKD. This CDR3 has 15 residues. CDR3 region: CAISEGGRANEKLFF. The CDR3 nucleotides read TGTGCCATCAGTGAGGGTGGGAGGGCTAATGAAAAACTGTTTTTT.

CDR3 bases: TGTGCCAGCAGCTTAGACGGACGGTCACCCCTCCACTTT. Amino acids: CASSLDGRSPLHF. The chain recombines TRBV11-3 with TRBJ1-6; D is unclear. V dropped 0 bases and J dropped 10 bases, with 7 bases sitting between them. Germline V gene sequence: CDR1 SGHNT, CDR2 YENEEA. This CDR3 spans 13 amino acids.

The chain joins TRBV4-3 to TRBJ1-1; 7 nucleotides line up with TRBD1. The CDR3 contains 15 residues. V shed 4 bases, J shed 5 bases, and the junction held 10 bases outside the gene matches. Per the germline V gene, CDR1 is LGHNA and CDR2 is YSLEER. The CDR3 nucleotides are TGCGCCAGCAGCCGCCTAAGACAGGGCGGTACTGAAGCTTTCTTT. This sequence encodes CASSRLRQGGTEAFF.

The CDR3 coding sequence is TGTGCCACCAGCCCCGGCTCCTACGAGCAGTACTTC. Translated: CATSPGSYEQYF. The chain has TRBV15 and TRBJ2-7; D unclear. Trimming removed 5 bases at V and 0 bases at J, with 5 bases between. In germline, CDR1 is LNHNV, CDR2 YYDKDF (reference sequence). This CDR3 is built from 12 residues.

J is TRBJ2-7 and V is TRBV5-4, with TRBD2 as a possible D gene (5 bases). The CDR3 runs 13 residues. Trimming pared 6 bases from V and 0 bases from J, leaving 10 bases between. Germline CDR1 SGHNT, CDR2 YYREEE (reference sequence). CDR3: CASNPAGSYEQYF. The CDR3 DNA is TGTGCCAGCAACCCCGCGGGCTCCTACGAGCAGTACTTC.

V is TRBV11-2 and J is TRBJ2-7; D is unresolved. Trimming removed 0 bases from V and 5 bases from J, with 8 bases in between. This CDR3 contains 13 residues. Germline V lookup: CDR1 SGHAT, CDR2 FQNNGV. CDR3 region: CASSLEWRNEQYF. The CDR3 nucleotides read TGTGCCAGCAGCTTAGAATGGCGGAACGAGCAGTACTTC.

This clone occurred once. The rearrangement uses TRBV7-9 and TRBJ2-2, with D possibly being TRBD1 (6 bases). The V and J ends lost 1 base and 4 bases respectively, with 16 bases between them. CDR3 length: 17 residues. Germline V gene data show CDR1 as SEHNR and CDR2 as FQNEAQ (reference sequence). Here the CDR3 DNA reads TGTGCCAGCAGCTTAGGGCGGCAGGGGCTAAGCACCGGGGAGCTGTTTTTT. Amino acid sequence: CASSLGRQGLSTGELFF.

This chain links TRBV19 with TRBJ1-5; TRBD1 matches 8 bases. CDR3 length: 14 residues. The germline gives CDR1 LNHDA, CDR2 SQIVND (reference sequence). The V and J ends lost 9 bases and 6 bases, in that order; junction bases with no gene match: 10. The CDR3 here is CASSGTGQGQPQHF. CDR3 in DNA: TGTGCCAGCTCTGGGACAGGTCAGGGTCAGCCCCAGCATTTT.

V usage is TRBV25-1 and J usage is TRBJ1-1; 7 bases are a match to TRBD1. The CDR3 has 15 amino acids. J lost 6 bases, V lost 6 bases, and 13 bases had no gene match. The germline V gene encodes CDR1 MGHDK and CDR2 SYGVNS. This CDR3 reads CASRSPGKGGPEAFF. In DNA form, the CDR3 reads TGTGCCAGCAGATCACCAGGGAAAGGGGGCCCTGAAGCTTTCTTT.

The chain uses TRBV15 and TRBJ1-1; D might be TRBD1 (5 bases). V was cut by 2 bases and J by 5 bases, with 9 bases left in between. Germline V lookup: CDR1 LNHNV, CDR2 YYDKDF (reference sequence). The length of the CDR3 is 13 residues. CDR3 bases: TGTGCCACCAGCAGATACAAGGGGACTGAAGCTTTCTTT. Protein: CATSRYKGTEAFF.

V usage is TRBV2 and J usage is TRBJ1-6; maybe TRBD1 (6 bases). Germline V gene data show CDR1 as SNHLY and CDR2 as FYNNEI. V shed 4 bases and J shed 9 bases, with 13 bases lying between them. This CDR3 is built from 14 residues. Here the CDR3 DNA reads TGTGCCAGCAGTGTTTCAGGGGCCCCTTCACCCCTCCACTTT. Its protein is CASSVSGAPSPLHF. The complete variable domain, with remaining parts taken from reference TRBV2 and TRBJ1-6, reads EPEVTQTPSHQVTQMGQEVILRCVPISNHLYFYWYRQILGQKVEFLVSFYNNEISEKSEIFDDQFSVERPDGSNFTLKIRSTKLEDSAMYFCASSVSGAPSPLHFGNGTRLTVT.

V is TRBV7-2 and J is TRBJ2-7, with a tentative D call TRBD2 (6 bases). This CDR3 contains 14 residues. Germline-derived CDR1 and CDR2 are SGHTA and FQGNSA. Trimming left V 2 bases short and J 7 bases short, with 15 bases between. The CDR3 nucleotides read TGTGCCAGCAGCTTAAACGGGGGTGGTGGGGAGCAGTACTTC. Residues: CASSLNGGGGEQYF.

This clone was observed a single time. The V gene is TRBV29-1, the J gene TRBJ2-7, with TRBD2 identical over 10 bases. Germline V CDR1 and CDR2: SQVTM, ANQGSEA. CDR3 length equals 15 residues. Unmatched junction bases numbered 4, after V lost 2 bases and J lost 0 bases. The CDR3 nucleotides read TGCAGCGTTGAAAGTCTAGCGGGGGCCTCCTACGAGCAGTACTTC. Its protein product is CSVESLAGASYEQYF.

The chain joins TRBV4-1 to TRBJ2-1; possibly TRBD1 or TRBD2 for D (5 bases each). This CDR3 comprises 15 residues. From germline, CDR1 is MGHRA and CDR2 YSYEKL. Between the trimmed V and J ends, which lost 4 bases and 1 base, there was a span of 11 bases. The CDR3 nucleotides read TGCGCCAGCAGCCTCGAGGGACGATCCTACAATGAGCAGTTCTTC. Protein: CASSLEGRSYNEQFF.

The CDR3, as DNA: TGTGCCAGTAAATTGTCGGGCAGATACTACGAGCAGTACTTC. It specifies CASKLSGRYYEQYF. The rearrangement uses TRBV19 and TRBJ2-7; unclear D gene. CDR1 and CDR2 from the germline V gene are LNHDA and SQIVND (reference sequence). The CDR3 has 14 amino acids. The ends were cut back, 7 bases at V and 3 bases at J, with 16 bases in the middle.

The rearrangement joins TRBV5-4 to TRBJ2-7; 12 bases line up with TRBD2. Germline-derived CDR1 and CDR2 are SGHNT and YYREEE (reference sequence). The CDR3 totals 15 residues. J gave up 6 bases and V 0 bases, and 4 bases lay outside the gene matches. DNA for the CDR3: TGTGCCAGCAGCTTGGGGACTAGCGGGGTGGGCGAGCAGTACTTC. This encodes CASSLGTSGVGEQYF. Full variable domain (rest looked up from reference TRBV5-4 and TRBJ2-7): ETGVTQSPTHLIKTRGQQVTLRCSSQSGHNTVSWYQQALGQGPQFIFQYYREEENGRGNFPPRFSGLQFPNYSSELNVNALELDDSALYLCASSLGTSGVGEQYFGPGTRLTVT.

This sequence joins TRBV18 and TRBJ2-7; maybe TRBD2 (5 bases). Germline CDR1 is KGHSH and CDR2 is LQKENI. The V gene lost 6 bases and the J gene lost 2 bases, with 17 bases spanning the gap. This CDR3 is built from 15 residues. The CDR3 loop is CASSPSSRGPYEQYF. The CDR3 coding sequence is TGTGCCAGCTCCCCGAGCTCCCGGGGTCCCTACGAGCAGTACTTC.

The genes are TRBV7-2 and TRBJ2-1; TRBD2 matches at 11 bases. Germline V gene sequence: CDR1 SGHTA, CDR2 FQGNSA. Losses at the gene ends were 4 bases for V and 16 bases for J; bases not matched to a gene: 6. This CDR3 comprises 12 residues. CDR3 nucleotides: TGTGCCAGCAGCTCCGTAGCGGGGGGGCGATTCTTC. Its protein is CASSSVAGGRFF.

The chain joins TRBV19 to TRBJ2-7; 8 bases match TRBD1. V lost 6 bases and J lost 6; bases outside the gene matches: 10. The length of the CDR3 is 14 residues. Germline CDR1 LNHDA, CDR2 SQIVND (reference sequence). DNA of the CDR3: TGTGCCAGTAGCGACTTGCGGACAGGGAGCGAGCAGTACTTC. This sequence encodes CASSDLRTGSEQYF.